The clone carrying this T cell receptor beta chain has a count of ten or more. This specimen comes from a study of T cells after yellow fever vaccination. TCRdb analysed the 5' RACE reads with MiXCR anew, one entry per CDR3 protein. The sample lists approximately 93,000 distinct CDR3 sequences, around 5.8% occurring once. Deletions cut 4 bases from V and 0 bases from J, with 9 bases between. From germline, CDR1 is GTSNPN and CDR2 SVGIG (reference sequence). The CDR3 consists of 14 residues. The chain has TRBV30 and TRBJ2-2; D is unresolved. The TCR comes from a man between 18 and 35 years old who received the YFV17D yellow fever vaccine. The material sequenced was CD8+ T cells sorted from PBMCs, taken 10 days after the yellow fever booster vaccination. The CDR3 region has the DNA TGTGCCTGGAATAGGGCTACGAACACCGGGGAGCTGTTTTTT. Its translation: CAWNRATNTGELFF.